This section outlines one T cell receptor (beta chain) sequence together with its context. V was clipped by 3 bases and J by 5 bases, with 13 bases between them. The CDR3 contains 15 residues. This specimen belongs to a study of blood T cell repertoires in COVID-19. The wider study: Samples taken during acute and convalescent COVID-19 were collected in the United States, Italy and Spain. The analysed material was cDNA or gDNA that came from T cells, B-cell-depleted T cells, or PBMCs.

Per the authors' pipeline: Amplification from reference gene primers served as the basis for estimated nucleated cell counts. Generated by immunoSEQ multiplex PCR, the TCRdb table keeps only in-frame clones and is missing some. The D gene and trimming were derived from the DNA, and the V and J assignments and clone size from that table. The table lists 310,000 or so clones, roughly 90% of them singletons. The chain couples TRBV23-1 to TRBJ2-2; possibly TRBD1 for D (6 bases). TRBV23-1 is placed among ORFs of uncertain function. The source is a woman in her fifties or sixties with active or convalescent COVID-19. Sequenced input: peripheral blood. CDR3 region: CASSHPTGQTGELFF. CDR3 sequence (DNA): TGCGCCAGCAGTCATCCTACTGGACAGACCGGGGAGCTGTTTTTT.